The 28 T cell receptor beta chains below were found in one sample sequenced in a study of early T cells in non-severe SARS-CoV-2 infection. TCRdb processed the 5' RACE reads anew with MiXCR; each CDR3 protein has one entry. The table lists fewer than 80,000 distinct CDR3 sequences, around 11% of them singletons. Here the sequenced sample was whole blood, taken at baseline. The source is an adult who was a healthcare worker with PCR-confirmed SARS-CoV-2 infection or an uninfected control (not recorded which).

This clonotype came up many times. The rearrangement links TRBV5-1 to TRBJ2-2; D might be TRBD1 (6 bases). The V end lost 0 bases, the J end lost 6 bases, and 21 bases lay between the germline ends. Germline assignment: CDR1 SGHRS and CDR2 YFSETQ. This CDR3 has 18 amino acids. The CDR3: CASSLGTERFSIAGELFF. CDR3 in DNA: TGCGCCAGCAGCTTGGGGACAGAACGTTTTAGTATCGCCGGGGAGCTGTTTTTT.

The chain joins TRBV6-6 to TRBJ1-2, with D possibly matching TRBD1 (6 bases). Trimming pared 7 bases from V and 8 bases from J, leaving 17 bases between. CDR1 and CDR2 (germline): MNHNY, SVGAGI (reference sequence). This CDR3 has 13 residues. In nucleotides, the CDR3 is TGTGCCAGCACTTTTGAAAGGGGGGGCGGCTACACCTTC. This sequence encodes CASTFERGGGYTF.

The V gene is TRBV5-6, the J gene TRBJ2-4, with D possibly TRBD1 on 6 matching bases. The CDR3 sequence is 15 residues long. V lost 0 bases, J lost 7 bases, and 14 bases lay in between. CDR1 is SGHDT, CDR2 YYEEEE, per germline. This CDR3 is CASSLGGHPGNIQYF. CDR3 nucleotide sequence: TGTGCCAGCAGCTTGGGGGGACACCCTGGGAACATTCAGTACTTC.

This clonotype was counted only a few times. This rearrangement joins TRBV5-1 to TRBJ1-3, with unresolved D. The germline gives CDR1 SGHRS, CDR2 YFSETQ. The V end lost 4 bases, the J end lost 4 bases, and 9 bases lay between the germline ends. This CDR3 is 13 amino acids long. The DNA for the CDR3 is TGCGCCAGCAGCCCCAAGGCGGGAAACACCATATATTTT. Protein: CASSPKAGNTIYF.

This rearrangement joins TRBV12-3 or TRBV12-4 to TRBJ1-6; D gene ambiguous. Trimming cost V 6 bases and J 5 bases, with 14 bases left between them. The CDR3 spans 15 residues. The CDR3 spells CASRRTLGDNSPLHF. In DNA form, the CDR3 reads TGTGCCAGCAGGCGGACTCTCGGAGATAATTCACCCCTCCACTTT.

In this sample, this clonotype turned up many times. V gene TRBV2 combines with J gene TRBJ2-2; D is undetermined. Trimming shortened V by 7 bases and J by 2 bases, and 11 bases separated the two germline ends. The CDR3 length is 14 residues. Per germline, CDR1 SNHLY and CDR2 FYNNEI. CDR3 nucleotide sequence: TGTGCCAGCATTACCGACGGTAACACCGGGGAGCTGTTTTTT. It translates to CASITDGNTGELFF.

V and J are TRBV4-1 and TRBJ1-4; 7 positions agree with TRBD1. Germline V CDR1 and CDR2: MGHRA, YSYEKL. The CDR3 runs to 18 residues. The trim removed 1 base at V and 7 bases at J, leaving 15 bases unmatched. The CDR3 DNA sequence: TGCGCCAGCAGCCAAGCCCGGGACAGCGGGGCCCCGGGTGAAAAACTGTTTTTT. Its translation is CASSQARDSGAPGEKLFF.

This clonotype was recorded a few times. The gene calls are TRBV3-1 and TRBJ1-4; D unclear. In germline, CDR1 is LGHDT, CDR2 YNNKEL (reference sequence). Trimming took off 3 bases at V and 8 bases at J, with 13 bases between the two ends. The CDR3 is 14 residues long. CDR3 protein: CASSQQTGGEKLFF. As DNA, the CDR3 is TGTGCCAGCAGCCAGCAGACTGGAGGGGAAAAACTGTTTTTT.

The CDR3 sequence is CASSATRGRGEKLFF. Written as DNA, the CDR3 is TGTGCCAGCAGCGCAACAAGGGGGCGCGGAGAAAAACTGTTTTTT. V gene TRBV3-1 combines with J gene TRBJ1-4; 7 bases fit TRBD1. Germline V gene lookup returns CDR1 LGHDT and CDR2 YNNKEL (reference sequence). The CDR3 extends over 15 amino acids. Unmatched junction bases numbered 11, after V lost 5 bases and J lost 8 bases.

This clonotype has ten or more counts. This CDR3 is CASSPPALLDYEQYF. The CDR3 DNA is TGTGCCAGCAGCCCACCGGCTCTGTTGGACTACGAGCAGTACTTC. The rearrangement links TRBV7-8 to TRBJ2-7; D is uncertain. Germline V lookup: CDR1 SGHVS, CDR2 FQNEAQ. The V gene lost 5 bases and the J gene lost 3 bases, with 17 bases spanning the gap. The CDR3 spans 15 residues.

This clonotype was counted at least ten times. As DNA, the CDR3 is TGCAGCGTTGGGGTAGAAGGAAATTCACCCCTCCACTTT. Translating it yields CSVGVEGNSPLHF. The chain carries TRBV29-1 and TRBJ1-6; no clear D gene. This CDR3 region has 13 residues. Trimming left V 4 bases short and J 7 bases short, with 11 bases between. CDR1 is SQVTM and CDR2 is ANQGSEA in the germline V gene. Full variable domain (rest looked up from reference TRBV29-1 and TRBJ1-6): SAVISQKPSRDICQRGTSLTIQCQVDSQVTMMFWYRQQPGQSLTLIATANQGSEATYESGFVIDKFPISRPNLTFSTLTVSNMSPEDSSIYLCSVGVEGNSPLHFGNGTRLTVT.

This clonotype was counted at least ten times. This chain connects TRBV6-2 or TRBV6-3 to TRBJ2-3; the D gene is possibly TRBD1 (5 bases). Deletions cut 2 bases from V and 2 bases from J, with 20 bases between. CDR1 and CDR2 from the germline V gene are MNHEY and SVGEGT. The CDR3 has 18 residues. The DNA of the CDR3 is TGTGCCAGCAGTTACCCCCTCGGATTGGGGCGAAACACAGATACGCAGTATTTT. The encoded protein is CASSYPLGLGRNTDTQYF.

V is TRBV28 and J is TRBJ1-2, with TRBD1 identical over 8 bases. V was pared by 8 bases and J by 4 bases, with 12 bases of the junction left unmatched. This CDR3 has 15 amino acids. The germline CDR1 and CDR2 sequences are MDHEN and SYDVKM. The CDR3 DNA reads TGTGCCAGCCTACCCGGACAGGGACATTTCTATGGCTACACCTTC. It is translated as CASLPGQGHFYGYTF.

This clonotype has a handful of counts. CDR3 nucleotide sequence: TGTGCCAGCAGTTTATCCCCGAACAGGGTTGGCTATGGCTACACCTTC. Amino acids: CASSLSPNRVGYGYTF. The V call is TRBV12-3 or TRBV12-4, the J call TRBJ1-2, with TRBD1 as a possible D gene (6 bases). This CDR3 spans 16 amino acids. Trimming removed 2 bases from V and 4 bases from J, with 17 bases in between.

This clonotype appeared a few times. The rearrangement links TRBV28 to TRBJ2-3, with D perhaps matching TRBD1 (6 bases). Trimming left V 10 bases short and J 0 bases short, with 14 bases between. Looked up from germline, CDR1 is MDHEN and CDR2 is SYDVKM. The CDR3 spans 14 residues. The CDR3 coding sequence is TGTGCCATCCAACAGGGCCGTAGCACAGATACGCAGTATTTT. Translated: CAIQQGRSTDTQYF.

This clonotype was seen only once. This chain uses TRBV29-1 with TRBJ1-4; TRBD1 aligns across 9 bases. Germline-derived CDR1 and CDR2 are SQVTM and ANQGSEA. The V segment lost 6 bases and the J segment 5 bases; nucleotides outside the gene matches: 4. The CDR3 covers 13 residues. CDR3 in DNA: TGCAGCGTCCCGGGACAGGGCAATGAAAAACTGTTTTTT. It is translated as CSVPGQGNEKLFF.

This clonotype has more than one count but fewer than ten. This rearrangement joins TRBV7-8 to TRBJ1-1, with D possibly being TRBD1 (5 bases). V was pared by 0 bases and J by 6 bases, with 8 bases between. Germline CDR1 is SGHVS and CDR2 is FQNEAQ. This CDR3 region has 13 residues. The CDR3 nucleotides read TGTGCCAGCAGCTTAGCAGACAGTCCTGAAGCTTTCTTT. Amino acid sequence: CASSLADSPEAFF.

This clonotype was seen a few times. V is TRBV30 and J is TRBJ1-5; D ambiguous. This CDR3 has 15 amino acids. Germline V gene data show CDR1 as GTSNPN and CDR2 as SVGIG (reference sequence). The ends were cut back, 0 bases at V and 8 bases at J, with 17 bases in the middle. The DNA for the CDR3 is TGTGCCTGGAGTGTGGGGAGGCATCCGGCTAAGCCCCAGCATTTT. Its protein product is CAWSVGRHPAKPQHF.

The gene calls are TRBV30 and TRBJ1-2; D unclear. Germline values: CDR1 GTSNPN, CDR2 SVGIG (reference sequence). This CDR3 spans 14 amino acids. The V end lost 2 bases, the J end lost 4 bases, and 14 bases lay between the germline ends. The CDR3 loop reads CAWSMGRRAYGYTF. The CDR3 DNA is TGTGCCTGGAGTATGGGCCGCCGGGCCTATGGCTACACCTTC.

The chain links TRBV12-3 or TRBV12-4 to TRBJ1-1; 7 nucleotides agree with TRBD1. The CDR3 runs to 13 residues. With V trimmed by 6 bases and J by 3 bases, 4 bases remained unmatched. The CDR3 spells CASSKTGYTEAFF. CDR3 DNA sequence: TGTGCCAGCAGCAAGACAGGGTACACTGAAGCTTTCTTT.

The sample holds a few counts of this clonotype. This CDR3 is CASRGWGLLYEAFF. The CDR3 bases are TGTGCCAGCAGGGGCTGGGGACTCCTCTATGAAGCTTTCTTT. The rearrangement joins TRBV7-2 to TRBJ1-1; D is perhaps TRBD1 (5 bases). Germline V lookup: CDR1 SGHTA, CDR2 FQGNSA. Trimming removed 6 bases from V and 7 bases from J, with 18 bases in between. This CDR3 region has 14 residues.

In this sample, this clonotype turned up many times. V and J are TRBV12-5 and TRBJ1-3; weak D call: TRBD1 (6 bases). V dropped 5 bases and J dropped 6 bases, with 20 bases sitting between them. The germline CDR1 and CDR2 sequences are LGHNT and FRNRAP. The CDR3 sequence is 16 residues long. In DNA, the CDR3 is TGTGCTAGTGGTCCCCCGGGACAAAGAACTGAAAACACCATATATTTT. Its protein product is CASGPPGQRTENTIYF.

The CDR3 region has the DNA TGTGCCAGCAGTCCTTCGACAATTGAGCAGTTCTTC. It yields the protein CASSPSTIEQFF. The rearrangement links TRBV6-5 to TRBJ2-1; unclear D gene. There are 12 residues in the CDR3. CDR1 is MNHEY, CDR2 SVGAGI, per germline. The V end was cut by 5 bases, the J end by 9 bases, with 11 bases between.

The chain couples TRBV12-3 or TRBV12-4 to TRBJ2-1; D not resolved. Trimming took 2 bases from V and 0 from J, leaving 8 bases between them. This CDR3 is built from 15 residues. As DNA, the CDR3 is TGTGCCAGCAGTTTATTCGGCAGCTCCTACAATGAGCAGTTCTTC. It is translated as CASSLFGSSYNEQFF.

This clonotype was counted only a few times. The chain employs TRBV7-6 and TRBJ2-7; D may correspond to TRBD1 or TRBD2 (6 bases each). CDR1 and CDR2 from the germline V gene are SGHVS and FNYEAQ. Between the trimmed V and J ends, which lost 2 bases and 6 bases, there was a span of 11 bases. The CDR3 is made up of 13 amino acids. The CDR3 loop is CASSLLEGGEQYF. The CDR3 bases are TGTGCCAGCAGCTTATTAGAGGGGGGCGAGCAGTACTTC.

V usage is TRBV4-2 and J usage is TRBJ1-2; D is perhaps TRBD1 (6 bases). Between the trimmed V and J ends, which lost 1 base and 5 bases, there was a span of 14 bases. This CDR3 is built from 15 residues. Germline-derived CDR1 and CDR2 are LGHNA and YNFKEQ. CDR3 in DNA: TGTGCCAGCAGCCAAGTATCCGGGACATCTTATGGCTACACCTTC. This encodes CASSQVSGTSYGYTF.

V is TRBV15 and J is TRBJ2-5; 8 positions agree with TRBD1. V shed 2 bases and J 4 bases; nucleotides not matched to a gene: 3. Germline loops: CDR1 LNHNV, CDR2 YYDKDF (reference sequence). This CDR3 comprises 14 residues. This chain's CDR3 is CATSRPGGAETQYF. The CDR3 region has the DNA TGTGCCACCAGCAGACCAGGGGGCGCAGAGACCCAGTACTTC.

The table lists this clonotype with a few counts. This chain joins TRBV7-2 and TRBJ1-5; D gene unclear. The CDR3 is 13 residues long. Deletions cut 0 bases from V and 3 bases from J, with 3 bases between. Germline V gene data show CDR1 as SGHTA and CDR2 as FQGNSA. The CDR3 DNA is TGTGCCAGCAGCTTAGCTATCAATCAGCCCCAGCATTTT. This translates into CASSLAINQPQHF.